These 27 T cell receptor beta chains came from one sample sequenced in a study of blood T cell repertoires in COVID-19. Sequencing used immunoSEQ multiplex PCR; TCRdb keeps in-frame clones, though not all of them. The top ten clones hold 0.7% to 0.9% of a sample with roughly 250,000 clones, about 89% of them seen once. The specimen was peripheral blood. The receptors were sampled from a man younger than 45 with acute or convalescent COVID-19.

V is TRBV29-1 and J is TRBJ1-3, with D perhaps TRBD1 (5 bases). CDR3 length equals 11 residues. The V gene's germline CDR1 is SQVTM and CDR2 ANQGSEA. Trimming took 7 bases from V and 7 from J, leaving 11 bases between them. The CDR3 here is CSADIYNTIYF. The DNA of the CDR3 is TGCAGCGCGGACATTTATAACACCATATATTTT.

The chain is built from TRBV2 and TRBJ2-5; 10 bases are shared with TRBD2. V lost 6 bases and J lost 0; bases outside the gene matches: 7. Germline CDR1 and CDR2: SNHLY and FYNNEI. The CDR3 is 16 residues long. CDR3 nucleotides: TGTGCCAGCAGAAATAGCGGGGGGTCGTACCAAGAGACCCAGTACTTC. Translating gives CASRNSGGSYQETQYF.

The chain joins TRBV7-9 to TRBJ2-7; D unresolved. In germline, CDR1 is SEHNR, CDR2 FQNEAQ (reference sequence). The CDR3 runs to 14 residues. Trimming took off 1 base at V and 7 bases at J, with 14 bases between the two ends. CDR3 region: CASSLGPVPSEQYF. The DNA for the CDR3 is TGTGCCAGCAGCTTAGGTCCGGTTCCCTCGGAGCAGTACTTC.

Comment on this clone: A read error may account for a junction end that differs from germline. The V and J genes are TRBV19 and TRBJ1-1; TRBD1 might be the D (6 bases). The CDR3 is 17 residues long. CDR1 is LNHDA, CDR2 SQIVND, per germline (reference sequence). This chain's CDR3 is CARSMDGGGTWNTEAFF. In DNA, the CDR3 is TGTGCCCGTAGTATGGACGGGGGGGGGACATGGAACACTGAAGCTTTCTTT.

The J gene is TRBJ2-2, the V gene TRBV9; D is unresolved. Trimming stripped 0 bases from V and 5 bases from J, with 8 bases between. This CDR3 region has 14 residues. Germline values: CDR1 SGDLS, CDR2 YYNGEE. The CDR3 DNA reads as TGTGCCAGCAGCGTAGTCGGGTTTACCGGGGAGCTGTTTTTT. Residues: CASSVVGFTGELFF.

The chain links TRBV7-8 to TRBJ1-3, with 7 nucleotides matching TRBD1. The CDR3 has 16 residues. The trim removed 5 bases at V and 4 bases at J, leaving 11 bases unmatched. CDR1 is SGHVS and CDR2 is FQNEAQ in the germline V gene. CDR3 nucleotides: TGTGCCAGCAGCCCGACTTCGACAGGGAGAGGAAACACCATATATTTT. Encoded protein: CASSPTSTGRGNTIYF.

This clone was detected only once. The chain uses TRBV5-1 and TRBJ1-4; tentatively, D is TRBD1 (5 bases). The CDR3 is 15 amino acids. In germline, CDR1 is SGHRS, CDR2 YFSETQ. V dropped 2 bases and J dropped 4 bases, with 12 bases sitting between them. For the CDR3, the DNA is TGCGCCAGCAGCTTAACGGGACTCTATAATGAAAAACTGTTTTTT. It encodes CASSLTGLYNEKLFF.

This chain uses TRBV6-5 with TRBJ1-2; 9 nucleotides align to TRBD1. V gave up 6 bases and J gave up 6 bases; unmatched junction bases: 5. The CDR3 is made up of 13 amino acids. CDR1 and CDR2 (germline): MNHEY, SVGAGI. The CDR3 region has the DNA TGTGCCAGCAGATTTACAGGGGGCCATGGCTACACCTTC. Translated, it gives CASRFTGGHGYTF.

This clone was recorded once. The chain is built from TRBV21-1 and TRBJ1-2; TRBD1 is taken as the D call from the table, unchecked against the DNA. TRBV21-1 is assigned pseudogene status. The length of the CDR3 is 13 residues. CDR3 in DNA: TGTGCCAGCAGGGTGACAGGGAGTGGGGGCTACACCTTC. This gives the protein CASRVTGSGGYTF.

This chain uses TRBV30 with TRBJ1-1; D is possibly TRBD1 (5 bases). CDR1 and CDR2 from the germline V gene are GTSNPN and SVGIG (reference sequence). With 0 bases removed from V and 5 bases from J, the gap between germline ends came to 13 bases. This CDR3 contains 14 residues. The CDR3 DNA follows: TGTGCCTGGAGTGTATTATGGGGCCGGACTGAAGCTTTCTTT. Translated: CAWSVLWGRTEAFF.

This clone has a single count. The J gene is TRBJ2-5, the V gene TRBV19, with 9 bases identical to TRBD1. The CDR3 sequence is 15 residues long. The V gene's germline CDR1 is LNHDA and CDR2 SQIVND (reference sequence). V lost 1 base and J lost 5; bases outside the gene matches: 5. The CDR3 DNA reads TGTGCCAGTAGTATAGGGACAGGGGCGGGGGAGACCCAGTACTTC. Residues: CASSIGTGAGETQYF. The full variable domain, rest sourced from reference TRBV19 and TRBJ2-5, is DGGITQSPKYLFRKEGQNVTLSCEQNLNHDAMYWYRQDPGQGLRLIYYSQIVNDFQKGDIAEGYSVSREKKESFPLTVTSAQKNPTAFYLCASSIGTGAGETQYFGPGTRLLVL.

The chain combines TRBV19 with TRBJ1-5, with D hard to call. This CDR3 has 13 residues. Trimming removed 4 bases from V and 4 bases from J, with 8 bases in between. CDR1 and CDR2 from the germline V gene are LNHDA and SQIVND (reference sequence). The CDR3 reads CASSSLENQPQHF. CDR3 coding DNA: TGTGCCAGTAGTAGCCTCGAGAATCAGCCCCAGCATTTT.

V and J are TRBV28 and TRBJ2-5; 9 nucleotides agree with TRBD1. V trimming: 6 bases; J trimming: 5 bases; junction bases outside the gene matches: 7. The CDR3 spans 14 residues. The V gene's germline CDR1 is MDHEN and CDR2 SYDVKM. The CDR3 DNA reads TGTGCCAGCAGATTACAGGGGGCTGCGGAGACCCAGTACTTC. Translation gives CASRLQGAAETQYF.

The gene calls are TRBV10-3 and TRBJ1-2; D gene uncertain. From germline, CDR1 is ENHRY and CDR2 SYGVKD. This CDR3 is 14 amino acids long. V gave up 2 bases and J gave up 2 bases, with 9 bases separating them. Here the CDR3 DNA reads TGTGCCATCAGTGAGATATCCGTCAACTATGGCTACACCTTC. Its translation is CAISEISVNYGYTF.

J is TRBJ2-2 and V is TRBV6-5, with 7 bases lining up with TRBD1. Trimming cost V 7 bases and J 1 base; bases outside gene matches: 3. Germline loops: CDR1 MNHEY, CDR2 SVGAGI. There are 14 residues in the CDR3. Written as DNA, the CDR3 is TGTGCCAGCACGCGGACAGGGAACACCGGGGAGCTGTTTTTT. Amino acid sequence: CASTRTGNTGELFF.

The rearrangement links TRBV5-5 to TRBJ2-1; 10 nucleotides line up with TRBD2. This CDR3 contains 15 residues. V was pared by 2 bases and J by 4 bases, with 3 bases of the junction left unmatched. Germline V gene lookup returns CDR1 SGHKS and CDR2 YYEKEE (reference sequence). The DNA of the CDR3 is TGTGCCAGCAGCTTCGGGACTAGCGTTTACAATGAGCAGTTCTTC. The encoded protein is CASSFGTSVYNEQFF.

V usage is TRBV29-1 and J usage is TRBJ1-5, with D perhaps matching TRBD1 (6 bases). This CDR3 contains 15 residues. V was cut by 6 bases and J by 5 bases, with 20 bases left in between. The germline V gene encodes CDR1 SQVTM and CDR2 ANQGSEA. The CDR3 loop reads CSVTQGRGRDQPQHF. DNA for the CDR3: TGCAGCGTCACTCAGGGGCGGGGGCGAGATCAGCCCCAGCATTTT.

The CDR3 loop reads CASSPSRTGGLGRAQFF. CDR3 DNA sequence: TGTGCCAGCAGTCCCAGTCGGACAGGGGGCCTTGGCAGGGCCCAGTTCTTC. The J gene is TRBJ2-1, the V gene TRBV6-2 or TRBV6-3; 11 bases line up with TRBD1. This CDR3 comprises 17 residues. The germline V gene has CDR1 MNHEY and CDR2 SVGEGT. The V gene end was trimmed by 5 bases and the J gene end by 13 bases; junction bases not matched to a gene: 19.

The rearrangement links TRBV4-2 to TRBJ2-5; 9 positions match TRBD1. Germline assignment: CDR1 LGHNA and CDR2 YNFKEQ. V was clipped by 0 bases and J by 3 bases; unmatched bases: 5. The CDR3 runs 16 residues. In DNA form, the CDR3 reads TGTGCCAGCAGCCAAGACCCGGACAGGGGCGAAGAGACCCAGTACTTC. Its protein is CASSQDPDRGEETQYF.

The chain joins TRBV7-9 to TRBJ1-1; possibly TRBD1 for D (5 bases). V lost 1 base, J lost 4 bases, and 13 bases lay in between. The CDR3 spans 15 residues. Looked up from germline, CDR1 is SEHNR and CDR2 is FQNEAQ (reference sequence). The CDR3 is CASSLVGGLGTEAFF. The CDR3 DNA reads TGTGCCAGCAGCTTAGTGGGGGGTCTGGGCACTGAAGCTTTCTTT.

The rearrangement uses TRBV7-9 and TRBJ1-6; 8 bases are shared with TRBD1. Germline-derived CDR1 and CDR2 are SEHNR and FQNEAQ (reference sequence). There are 14 residues in the CDR3. Losses at the gene ends were 3 bases for V and 9 bases for J; bases not matched to a gene: 4. The CDR3 DNA follows: TGTGCCAGCAGCTTGAACAGGGGGATTTCACCCCTCCACTTT. This sequence encodes CASSLNRGISPLHF.

CDR3 loop: CASTPAGTGTDTQYF. The CDR3 region has the DNA TGTGCCAGCACCCCAGCCGGGACAGGGACAGATACGCAGTATTTT. V is TRBV9 and J is TRBJ2-3; 9 nucleotides line up with TRBD1. J was trimmed by 3 bases and V by 6 bases; bases with no gene match: 8. This CDR3 has 15 residues. Germline CDR1 SGDLS, CDR2 YYNGEE.

The CDR3 DNA sequence: TGTGCCAGCAGTCCCAGTGGGACAGTCGTCACTGAAGCTTTCTTT. Its translation: CASSPSGTVVTEAFF. The V gene is TRBV28, the J gene TRBJ1-1; 7 bases are shared with TRBD1. After removal of 5 bases from V and 4 bases from J, the junction contained 10 bases not matched to a gene. The CDR3 runs 15 residues. Germline lookup yields CDR1 MDHEN and CDR2 SYDVKM.

The chain couples TRBV30 to TRBJ1-1; D possibly corresponds to TRBD1 (6 bases). Trimming cost V 6 bases and J 5 bases, with 19 bases left between them. CDR3 length equals 14 residues. Per the germline V gene, CDR1 is GTSNPN and CDR2 is SVGIG (reference sequence). The CDR3 nucleotides are TGTGCCTGCACCCGGGGGGCGTTTGGGACTGAAGCTTTCTTT. It yields the protein CACTRGAFGTEAFF.

This clone was recorded a few times. The genes are TRBV10-3 and TRBJ2-7, with 7 bases aligning to TRBD2. CDR3 length equals 12 residues. Per germline, CDR1 ENHRY and CDR2 SYGVKD. After removal of 8 bases from V and 2 bases from J, the junction contained 3 bases not matched to a gene. The CDR3 DNA reads as TGTGCCATCGGGGGAGGGCCCTACGAGCAGTACTTC. It translates to CAIGGGPYEQYF.

This clone was found once. The V and J genes are TRBV19 and TRBJ2-3; possibly TRBD2 for D (5 bases). CDR3 size: 14 residues. From germline, CDR1 is LNHDA and CDR2 SQIVND (reference sequence). V shed 2 bases and J shed 5 bases, with 11 bases lying between them. The CDR3 bases are TGTGCCAGTAGTATACAACCCGGGGTAGATACGCAGTATTTT. It encodes CASSIQPGVDTQYF. Together with reference TRBV19 and TRBJ2-3, the CDR3 gives the full variable domain: DGGITQSPKYLFRKEGQNVTLSCEQNLNHDAMYWYRQDPGQGLRLIYYSQIVNDFQKGDIAEGYSVSREKKESFPLTVTSAQKNPTAFYLCASSIQPGVDTQYFGPGTRLTVL.

The V and J genes are TRBV15 and TRBJ1-1; a weak D match, TRBD1 (6 bases). This CDR3 has 15 amino acids. Germline CDR1 and CDR2: LNHNV and YYDKDF (reference sequence). Trimming stripped 8 bases from V and 3 bases from J, with 19 bases between. The CDR3 bases are TGTGCCACCGCACAGGGCGAGACCCACGACACTGAAGCTTTCTTT. Its protein product is CATAQGETHDTEAFF. Supplemented by reference TRBV15 and TRBJ1-1, the full variable domain reads DAMVIQNPRYQVTQFGKPVTLSCSQTLNHNVMYWYQQKSSQAPKLLFHYYDKDFNNEADTPDNFQSRRPNTSFCFLDIRSPGLGDTAMYLCATAQGETHDTEAFFGQGTRLTVV.